The sequence of this T cell receptor beta chain was determined in a study of T-cell memory formation after mild COVID-19. Study-level findings and limits: Cross-reactive memory apparently joined, as some responding clones appeared in pre-infection memory. CD4+ contracting clones were found mainly in CM and EM, and CD8+ ones in EMRA.

Details on this clonotype: The antigen remains undetermined.

5'RACE primed at constant segments yielded TCR alpha and TCR beta cDNA libraries bearing sample barcodes and UMIs. In TCRdb, the 5' RACE reads were re-called with MiXCR into one record per CDR3 protein. The sample lists 550,000 to 650,000 distinct CDR3 sequences; about 18% were seen once. The length of the CDR3 is 17 residues. Germline CDR1 is KGHDR and CDR2 is SFDVKD. The V gene end was trimmed by 0 bases and the J gene end by 3 bases; junction bases not matched to a gene: 1. V gene TRBV24-1 combines with J gene TRBJ2-3; TRBD2 matches 14 bases. This clonotype was sampled from an adult woman who had mild COVID-19 (a few samples of this study predate the infection). Cell type and time point are not known. Sequenced: PBMCs or a T cell subset sorted from them (not recorded which). The CDR3 bases are TGTGCCACCAGTGATTTGGGGACTAGCGGGGGAACAGATACGCAGTATTTT. Translated: CATSDLGTSGGTDTQYF.